The 25 T cell receptor beta chains reported below all come from one sample, sequenced in a study of tissue T cells after allogeneic stem cell transplantation. Assay used: immunoSEQ multiplex PCR; TCRdb lists only in-frame clones, some missing. The data show thousands of clones, approximately 52% seen once. Described time point: mouse harvest day 7 after allogeneic transplant. Each mouse received 10^7 T-cell-depleted marrow cells plus 10^6 splenic CD5+ T cells by tail vein. Sample: spleen. The origin of the receptors is a female BALB/c mouse given C57BL/6 T cells with graft-versus-host disease after an allogeneic hematopoietic cell transplant.

On this clone itself: Gene names refer to mouse genes. The read ends 1 residue shy of where the CDR3 ends; the end is completed using the germline J gene. This rearrangement joins TRBV13-2 to TRBJ2-5; 8 bases are a match to TRBD2. V lost 3 bases to trimming and J lost 0 bases; unmatched junction nucleotides: 3. Germline lookup yields CDR1 NNHNN and CDR2 SYGAGS (reference sequence). CDR3 size: 15 residues. The chain's CDR3 is CASGAGGLNQDTQYF. The CDR3 bases that were read are TGTGCCAGCGGTGCTGGGGGGCTTAACCAAGACACCCAGTAC.

In regard to this clone: The gene symbols are mouse symbols. With the read ending 1 residue before the CDR3 end, the germline J gene is used to fill in that end. The V call is TRBV1, the J call TRBJ2-5, with a weak D call TRBD1 (5 bases). V was clipped by 0 bases and J by 5 bases, with 12 bases between them. Germline V CDR1 and CDR2: NSQYPW, LRSPGD (reference sequence). The CDR3 is 15 amino acids. The chain's CDR3 is CTCSADQAGRDTQYF. The CDR3 bases that were read are TGCACCTGCAGTGCAGATCAGGCAGGGAGAGACACCCAGTAC.

On this clone itself: Each gene name is a mouse one. The CDR3 reads CSSSQDSSAETLYF. The covered CDR3 bases are TGCTCCAGCAGTCAAGACAGTAGTGCAGAAACGCTGTAT. V usage is TRBV23 and J usage is TRBJ2-3; the table's D call TRBD1 went unverified against the DNA. The CDR3 end lies 1 residue beyond the end of the read and is filled in from the germline J gene. The CDR3 length is 14 residues. Per germline, CDR1 KGHTA and CDR2 FQNQQP.

In regard to this clone: Genes here carry mouse names. Coverage ceases 1 residue before the CDR3 finishes, and the germline J gene fills in the end. The chain carries TRBV5 and TRBJ2-5, with 9 bases aligning to TRBD1. This CDR3 contains 14 residues. The V gene end was trimmed by 4 bases and the J gene end by 6 bases; junction bases not matched to a gene: 5. Per the germline V gene, CDR1 is LGHNA and CDR2 is YNLKQL (reference sequence). Partial CDR3 DNA: TGTGCCAGCAGCCCCCGGACAGGGGAGGACACCCAGTAC. Its translation is CASSPRTGEDTQY. The CDR3 reads in full as CASSPRTGEDTQYF.

As concerns this clone: All gene names here are mouse names. The CDR3 is cut off 1 residue early in the read; its end comes from the germline J gene. V is TRBV13-1 and J is TRBJ1-1, with D unresolved. Trimming took off 4 bases at V and 0 bases at J, with 7 bases between the two ends. Germline CDR1 and CDR2: NSHNY and SYGAGN. The CDR3 is 13 amino acids. CDR3 bases read: TGTGCCAGCAGTAATGGGACAAACACAGAAGTCTTC. Its protein is CASSNGTNTEVF. Given in full, the CDR3 is CASSNGTNTEVFF.

This clone was counted between two and nine times. Genes here carry mouse names. The read halts 1 residue ahead of the CDR3 end, with the missing end drawn from the germline J gene. This chain uses TRBV3 with TRBJ1-4, with 7 positions matching TRBD1. The CDR3 sequence is 15 residues long. CDR1 is SNHLY, CDR2 FYNGKV, per germline (reference sequence). With 3 bases clipped from V and 3 bases from J, the junction kept 4 bases outside the gene matches. This CDR3 reads CASSLGQRTNERLFF. The CDR3 bases that were read are TGTGCCAGCAGCTTGGGACAGAGGACCAACGAAAGATTATTT. Full variable domain (outside the CDR3, taken from reference TRBV3 and TRBJ1-4): GPKVLQIPSHQIIDMGQMVTLNCDPVSNHLYFYWYKQILGQQMEFLVNFYNGKVMEKSKLFKDQFSVERPDGSYFTLKIQPTALEDSAVYFCASSLGQRTNERLFFGHGTKLSVL.

Comments on this clone: Gene names follow the mouse nomenclature. The read finishes 1 residue shy of the CDR3 end, and the germline J gene is used to complete it. J is TRBJ2-5 and V is TRBV26; perhaps D is TRBD1 or TRBD2 (5 bases each). CDR3 size: 13 residues. V lost 1 base, J lost 4 bases, and 6 bases lay in between. Germline CDR1 KGHPV, CDR2 FQNQEV (reference sequence). The covered CDR3 bases are TGTGCCAGCAGTCTGTGGGGGAAAGACACCCAGTAC. Residues: CASSLWGKDTQY. The entire CDR3 is CASSLWGKDTQYF.

In this sample, this clone turned up a few times. Gene names and germline refer to mouse. The CDR3 goes on 1 residue after the read ends, and that part is filled in from the germline J gene. This rearrangement joins TRBV3 to TRBJ2-7; TRBD2 matches at 12 bases. V dropped 4 bases and J dropped 6; count of bases not matched to a gene: 4. CDR1 and CDR2 from the germline V gene are SNHLY and FYNGKV (reference sequence). This CDR3 comprises 14 residues. Here the CDR3 reads CASSSGLGGIEQYF. CDR3 bases read: TGTGCCAGCAGCTCCGGACTGGGGGGGATTGAACAGTAC.

This clone turned up a few times. Gene names refer to mouse genes. The read ends 1 residue before the CDR3 terminus; that terminus is restored from the germline J gene. The J gene is TRBJ1-2, the V gene TRBV1; 12 bases line up with TRBD1. Per germline, CDR1 NSQYPW and CDR2 LRSPGD (reference sequence). The CDR3 extends over 16 amino acids. With 3 bases clipped from V and 1 base from J, the junction kept 3 bases outside the gene matches. CDR3 bases read: TGCACCTGCAGTGCGCGGGACAGGGGGCGAAACTCCGACTACACC. Protein: CTCSARDRGRNSDYT. The full CDR3 reads CTCSARDRGRNSDYTF.

Points on this clone: Gene and germline names: mouse. Read data end 1 residue before the CDR3 end; the end is taken from the germline J gene. V is TRBV13-3 and J is TRBJ2-5; TRBD1 might be the D (5 bases). This CDR3 comprises 12 residues. From germline, CDR1 is NNHDY and CDR2 SYVADS. V was clipped by 2 bases and J by 5 bases, with 6 bases between them. The part of the CDR3 DNA that was read is TGTGCCAGCAGTGACAGGGTAGACACCCAGTAC. Translated: CASSDRVDTQY. The whole CDR3 region reads CASSDRVDTQYF.

In the case of this clone: Genes and germline come from the mouse. The CDR3 end falls 1 residue outside the read, so it is completed with the germline J gene. The J gene is TRBJ1-1, the V gene TRBV20; unclear D gene. Germline V gene sequence: CDR1 GFQATS, CDR2 STVNSAI. The V end lost 0 bases, the J end lost 2 bases, and 10 bases lay between the germline ends. The length of the CDR3 is 14 residues. The CDR3 protein is CGAREPGDNTEVFF. The DNA read from the CDR3 is TGTGGTGCTAGGGAACCGGGAGACAACACAGAAGTCTTC.

To note about this clone: Genes and germline come from the mouse. The CDR3 extends 1 residue past the end of the read, so its final part is completed from the germline J gene. The V call is TRBV1, the J call TRBJ1-4, with 7 positions matching TRBD1. The CDR3 covers 15 residues. V lost 1 base and J lost 4; bases outside the gene matches: 3. Germline V CDR1 and CDR2: NSQYPW, LRSPGD (reference sequence). The sequenced part of the CDR3 DNA is TGCACCTGCAGTGCAGCCGGGACAGTCAACGAAAGATTATTT. Its translation: CTCSAAGTVNERLF. The whole CDR3 region reads CTCSAAGTVNERLFF.

As concerns this clone: Gene labels here are mouse ones. The sequence runs out 1 residue before the end of the CDR3; the remainder is reconstructed from the germline J gene. The chain couples TRBV19 to TRBJ2-7, with D perhaps TRBD2 (6 bases). Germline CDR1 is FNHDT and CDR2 is SITEND (reference sequence). The V end was cut by 3 bases, the J end by 0 bases, with 7 bases between. The length of the CDR3 is 13 residues. The CDR3 loop reads CASSTGDSYEQYF. The sequenced part of the CDR3 DNA is TGTGCCAGCAGTACTGGGGACTCCTATGAACAGTAC.

This clone is labeled medium-sized. Genes here carry mouse names. The sequenced fragment ends 1 residue before the CDR3 boundary, so the rest is inferred from the germline J gene. The chain links TRBV13-1 to TRBJ2-7; the match to TRBD2 covers 8 bases. Trimming at V came to 3 bases and at J to 4 bases, leaving 6 bases not matched to a gene. This CDR3 is 14 amino acids long. Looked up from germline, CDR1 is NSHNY and CDR2 is SYGAGN. The CDR3 loop is CASSGGTGPYEQYF. The covered CDR3 bases are TGTGCCAGCAGTGGCGGGACTGGTCCTTATGAACAGTAC.

This clone was counted a few times. One end of the junction varies from germline; a read error may be responsible. Gene names are the mouse ones. CDR3 sequence: CASGDLGASYEQYF. The CDR3 bases that were read are TGTGCCAGCGGTGATCTGGGGGCGAGCTATGAACAGTAC. V is TRBV13-3 and J is TRBJ2-7; TRBD2 is a possible D gene (7 bases). Read sequence stops 1 residue before the CDR3 end, and the germline J gene provides the missing end. Germline V lookup: CDR1 NNHDY, CDR2 SYVADS. The CDR3 spans 14 residues.

The table lists this clone with a few counts. Germline and genes here are mouse. The CDR3 end lies 1 residue beyond the end of the read and is filled in from the germline J gene. The chain uses TRBV3 and TRBJ1-1; TRBD1 matches 7 bases. The CDR3 loop spans 14 amino acids. Germline CDR1 and CDR2: SNHLY and FYNGKV (reference sequence). The junction had 3 bases not matched to a gene; V was cut back by 1 base and J by 4 bases. CDR3 bases read: TGTGCCAGCAGCTTAGAGGGGGCGGTCACAGAAGTCTTC. It specifies CASSLEGAVTEVF. The whole CDR3 region reads CASSLEGAVTEVFF.

For this clone: Mouse names are used for the genes. The read ends 1 residue before the CDR3 terminus; that terminus is restored from the germline J gene. The chain recombines TRBV15 with TRBJ1-4, with D perhaps matching TRBD1 (5 bases). With 6 bases removed from V and 0 bases from J, the gap between germline ends came to 8 bases. Germline V gene data show CDR1 as SGHND and CDR2 as FRSKSL. There are 14 residues in the CDR3. The sequenced CDR3 bases are TGTGCCAGCAGCCGGGGGGTTTCCAACGAAAGATTATTT. Protein product: CASSRGVSNERLF. The whole CDR3 sequence reads CASSRGVSNERLFF.

This clone has only a few counts. Here the gene names and germline are mouse. The read gets to within 1 residue of the CDR3 end, and the germline J gene fills in the rest. The rearrangement joins TRBV19 to TRBJ1-4, with 7 positions matching TRBD1. CDR3 length: 14 amino acids. The germline V gene encodes CDR1 FNHDT and CDR2 SITEND (reference sequence). Trimming cost V 4 bases and J 3 bases; bases outside gene matches: 3. The sequenced CDR3 bases are TGTGCCAGCAGTCGACAGGGAACCAACGAAAGATTATTT. Translation: CASSRQGTNERLF. The full-length CDR3 reads as CASSRQGTNERLFF.

On this clone itself: Gene names and germline match the mouse. The CDR3 bases that were read are TGTGCCAGCAGCCGGGACAATAACAACCAGGCTCCGCTT. It encodes CASSRDNNNQAPL. The entire CDR3 is CASSRDNNNQAPLF. The rearrangement links TRBV3 to TRBJ1-5, with D perhaps matching TRBD1 (6 bases). Read sequence stops 1 residue before the CDR3 end, and the germline J gene provides the missing end. The ends were cut back, 5 bases at V and 0 bases at J, with 8 bases in the middle. The germline V gene has CDR1 SNHLY and CDR2 FYNGKV (reference sequence). There are 14 residues in the CDR3.

About this clone itself: Gene labels here are mouse ones. The observed sequence ends 1 residue before the CDR3 terminus, with the missing tail filled in from the germline J gene. The V and J genes are TRBV13-2 and TRBJ2-5, with a weak D call TRBD2 (6 bases). CDR3 length: 16 amino acids. Trimming removed 0 bases from V and 0 bases from J, with 11 bases in between. Per the germline V gene, CDR1 is NNHNN and CDR2 is SYGAGS (reference sequence). The CDR3 bases that were read are TGTGCCAGCGGTGATGGACTGGTTTTTAACCAAGACACCCAGTAC. The encoded protein is CASGDGLVFNQDTQY. The whole CDR3 protein reads CASGDGLVFNQDTQYF.

This clone was found once. Here the gene names and germline are mouse. The CDR3 end is not reached by the read, which stops 1 residue before it; the germline J gene fills it in. The chain has TRBV23 and TRBJ1-5. There are 10 residues in the CDR3. CDR1 and CDR2 from the germline V gene are KGHTA and FQNQQP. The CDR3 protein is CSSSQRAPLF. The DNA read from the CDR3 is TGCTCCAGCAGTCAACGGGCTCCGCTT.

About this clone itself: The gene names here belong to mouse. With the read ending 1 residue before the CDR3 end, the germline J gene is used to fill in that end. The V gene is TRBV15, the J gene TRBJ2-2, with 7 nucleotides matching TRBD1. Germline-derived CDR1 and CDR2 are SGHND and FRSKSL. CDR3 length: 15 residues. V shed 1 base, J shed 4 bases, and the junction held 3 bases outside the gene matches. The CDR3 bases that were read are TGTGCCAGCAGTTTAGACAGGGGTGGCACCGGGCAGCTCTAC. It specifies CASSLDRGGTGQLY. The complete CDR3 reads CASSLDRGGTGQLYF.

Points on this clone: Gene names and germline refer to mouse. The CDR3 is cut off 1 residue early in the read; its end comes from the germline J gene. The chain carries TRBV16 and TRBJ2-7; TRBD2 is a possible D gene (5 bases). The V end was cut by 4 bases, the J end by 4 bases, with 8 bases between. CDR1 and CDR2 (germline): SGHSA, FRNQAP. The CDR3 loop spans 12 amino acids. The CDR3 loop reads CASSSWGYEQYF. The sequenced CDR3 bases are TGTGCAAGCAGCTCATGGGGTTATGAACAGTAC.

This clone was counted once. Gene names are mouse gene names. With the read ending 1 residue before the CDR3 end, the germline J gene is used to fill in that end. The V call is TRBV15, the J call TRBJ1-6; a possible D gene is TRBD1 (5 bases). TRBJ1-6 belongs to the ORF category, with a function that is uncertain. Germline values: CDR1 SGHND, CDR2 FRSKSL. The CDR3 sequence is 15 residues long. Trimming took off 5 bases at V and 3 bases at J, with 11 bases between the two ends. The CDR3 DNA, read in part, is TGTGCCAGCAGTCCCGGACAAGACTATAATTCGCCCCTCTAC. Its translation: CASSPGQDYNSPLY. The full CDR3 is CASSPGQDYNSPLYF.

Comment on this clone: The gene names given are mouse names. Coverage ceases 1 residue before the CDR3 finishes, and the germline J gene fills in the end. The rearrangement uses TRBV13-3 and TRBJ2-5, with no clear D. The CDR3 sequence is 13 residues long. Trimming took off 3 bases at V and 6 bases at J, with 11 bases between the two ends. The germline CDR1 and CDR2 sequences are NNHDY and SYVADS. The CDR3 DNA, read in part, is TGTGCCAGCAGTGGGACCCGGAGGGACACCCAGTAC. It translates to CASSGTRRDTQY. The CDR3 in its entirety is CASSGTRRDTQYF.